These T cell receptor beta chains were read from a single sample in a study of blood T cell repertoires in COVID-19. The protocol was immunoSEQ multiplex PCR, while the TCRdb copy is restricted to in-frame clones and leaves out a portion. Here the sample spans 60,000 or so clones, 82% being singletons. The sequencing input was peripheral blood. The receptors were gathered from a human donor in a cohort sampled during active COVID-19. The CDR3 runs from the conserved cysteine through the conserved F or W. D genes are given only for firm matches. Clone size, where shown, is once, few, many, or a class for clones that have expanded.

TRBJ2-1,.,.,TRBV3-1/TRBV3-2,CASTLGVEWYNEQFF,TGTGCCAGCACCCTAGGGGTAGAGTGGTACAATGAGCAGTTCTTC
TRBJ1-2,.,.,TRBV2,CASRHIMVYGYTF,TGTGCCAGCAGACACATTATGGTCTATGGCTACACCTTC
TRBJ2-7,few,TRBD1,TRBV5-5,CASSWTGRNEQYF,TGTGCCAGCAGCTGGACAGGGAGAAACGAGCAGTACTTC
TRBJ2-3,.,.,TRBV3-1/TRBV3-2,CASSQEPRPGDTQYF,TGTGCCAGCAGCCAAGAGCCCAGGCCCGGAGATACGCAGTATTTT
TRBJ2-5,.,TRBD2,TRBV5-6,CASSWGGTQETQYF,TGTGCCAGCAGCTGGGGGGGGACCCAAGAGACCCAGTACTTC
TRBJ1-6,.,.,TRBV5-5,CASRSGAQNSYNSPLHF,TGTGCCAGCAGAAGCGGCGCTCAAAACTCCTATAATTCACCCCTCCACTTT
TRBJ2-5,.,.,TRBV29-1,CSVESGFRETQYF,TGCAGCGTTGAGTCAGGGTTTCGAGAGACCCAGTACTTC
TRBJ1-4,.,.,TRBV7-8,CASSPQNRNNEKLFF,TGTGCCAGCAGCCCACAGAACAGGAATAATGAAAAACTGTTTTTT
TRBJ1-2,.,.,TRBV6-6,CASRMTGSLNYGYTF,TGTGCCAGCAGGATGACAGGAAGCCTTAACTATGGCTACACCTTC
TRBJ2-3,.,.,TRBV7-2,CASSPTRDTRPDTQYF,TGTGCCAGCAGCCCCACCCGGGACACAAGGCCAGATACGCAGTATTTT
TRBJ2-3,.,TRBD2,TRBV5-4,CASSLVGAGGRLRADTQYF,TGTGCCAGCAGCTTGGTAGGAGCGGGGGGGCGGCTACGAGCAGATACGCAGTATTTT
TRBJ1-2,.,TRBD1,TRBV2,CASNRQGPYGYTF,TGTGCCAGCAATCGACAGGGGCCCTATGGCTACACCTTC
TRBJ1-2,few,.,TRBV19,CASSMTGQGWYGYTF,TGTGCCAGTAGTATGACGGGCCAGGGTTGGTATGGCTACACCTTC
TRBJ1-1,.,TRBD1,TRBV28,CASNTGTGGTEAFF,TGTGCCAGCAATACCGGGACAGGGGGCACTGAAGCTTTCTTT
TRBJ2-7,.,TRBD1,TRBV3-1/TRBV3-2,CASSQDSRGPPYEQYF,TGTGCCAGCAGCCAAGATTCGAGGGGGCCACCATACGAGCAGTACTTC
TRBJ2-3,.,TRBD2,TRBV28,CACNGGGAPDTQYF,TGTGCCTGTAACGGCGGGGGGGCCCCAGATACGCAGTATTTT
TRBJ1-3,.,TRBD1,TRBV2,CASSADRGKEDTIYF,TGTGCCAGCAGTGCGGACAGGGGGAAAGAAGACACCATATATTTT
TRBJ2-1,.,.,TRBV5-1,CASSFQGPNSYNEQFF,TGCGCCAGCAGCTTCCAGGGCCCAAACTCCTACAATGAGCAGTTCTTC
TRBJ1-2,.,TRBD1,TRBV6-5,CASTLGQGRVYTF,TGTGCCAGCACCCTCGGACAGGGGAGAGTCTACACCTTC
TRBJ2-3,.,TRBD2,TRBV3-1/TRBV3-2,CASSQHPGGRSGSTDTQYF,TGTGCCAGCAGCCAACATCCGGGGGGGCGGTCGGGAAGCACAGATACGCAGTATTTT
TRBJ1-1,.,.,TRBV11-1,CASSLARGRGTEAFF,TGTGCCAGCTCACTAGCCCGGGGCCGAGGCACTGAAGCTTTCTTT
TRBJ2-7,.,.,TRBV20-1,CSASSGVYEQYF,TGCAGTGCCAGTAGTGGAGTCTACGAGCAGTACTTC
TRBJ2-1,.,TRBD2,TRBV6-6,CASSYSVGGASYEQFF,TGTGCCAGCAGTTACTCGGTCGGGGGGGCCTCGTATGAGCAGTTCTTC
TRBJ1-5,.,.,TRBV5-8,CASSLDPPGPQHF,TGTGCCAGCAGCTTGGACCCGCCGGGGCCCCAGCATTTT
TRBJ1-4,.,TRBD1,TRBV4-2,CASSQERNRGTKLFF,TGTGCCAGCAGCCAAGAACGAAACAGGGGCACAAAACTGTTTTTT
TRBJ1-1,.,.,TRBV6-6,CASSYAGGWENTEAFF,TGTGCCAGCAGTTACGCGGGGGGCTGGGAGAACACTGAAGCTTTCTTT
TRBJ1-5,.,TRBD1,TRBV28,CASRGQGQPQHF,TGTGCCAGCAGGGGACAGGGACAGCCCCAGCATTTT
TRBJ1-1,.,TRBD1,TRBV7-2,CASSSNPGQGIAFF,TGTGCCAGCAGCTCTAATCCGGGACAGGGAATTGCTTTCTTT
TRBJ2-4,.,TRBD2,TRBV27,CASSKFTGTSVAKNIQYF,TGTGCCAGCAGTAAGTTCACCGGGACTAGCGTAGCCAAAAACATTCAGTACTTC
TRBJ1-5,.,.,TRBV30,CACQEDSNQPQHF,TGTGCCTGCCAGGAGGATAGCAATCAGCCCCAGCATTTT
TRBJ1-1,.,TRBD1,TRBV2,CASSGQGTEAFF,TGTGCCAGCAGCGGACAGGGCACTGAAGCTTTCTTT
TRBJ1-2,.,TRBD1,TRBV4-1,CASSPLGTAPNYGYTF,TGCGCCAGCAGCCCCCTAGGGACAGCGCCCAACTATGGCTACACCTTC
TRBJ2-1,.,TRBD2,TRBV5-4,CASTGRYSGGANEQFF,TGTGCCAGCACCGGGCGGTATAGCGGGGGTGCGAATGAGCAGTTCTTC
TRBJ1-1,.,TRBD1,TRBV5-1,CASSSGGGGTEAFF,TGCGCCAGCAGCTCAGGGGGCGGAGGCACTGAAGCTTTCTTT
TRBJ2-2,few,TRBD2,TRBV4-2,CASSQEGGATNTGELFF,TGTGCCAGCAGCCAAGAGGGAGGGGCGACGAACACCGGGGAGCTGTTTTTT
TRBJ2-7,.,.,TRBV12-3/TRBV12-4,CASSLTGSYEQYF,TGTGCCAGCAGTTTGACTGGCTCCTACGAGCAGTACTTC
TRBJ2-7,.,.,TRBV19,CASSIMLGQGEQYF,TGTGCCAGTAGTATAATGTTGGGCCAGGGCGAGCAGTACTTC
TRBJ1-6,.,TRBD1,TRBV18,CASSPNLLSTGDSPLHF,TGTGCCAGCTCACCCAACCTCCTATCGACAGGGGATTCACCCCTCCACTTT
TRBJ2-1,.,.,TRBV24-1,CATSGARGAGEQFF,TGTGCCACCAGTGGGGCCAGGGGGGCCGGTGAGCAGTTCTTC
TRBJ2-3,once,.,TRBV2,CASSLDSSTDTQYF,TGTGCCAGCAGCCTAGACAGTAGCACAGATACGCAGTATTTT
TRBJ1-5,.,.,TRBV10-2,CASSESAVGQPQHF,TGCGCCAGCAGTGAGTCGGCGGTCGGACAGCCCCAGCATTTT
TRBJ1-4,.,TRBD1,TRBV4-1,CASSPASGGTNEKLFF,TGCGCCAGCAGCCCCGCGTCAGGGGGGACTAATGAAAAACTGTTTTTT